Listed here is a single T cell receptor (beta chain). As yet, its antigen is unknown. Regarding time point: week 35, safety follow-up. Vaccinated patients received 300 ug of mutant IDH1 20-mer peptide per dose, with topical imiquimod. The method was immunoSEQ multiplex PCR; TCRdb's version includes in-frame clones alone and lacks a portion of them. There are 60,000 to 65,000 clones in the sample; approximately 80% occur only once, and about 4.1% lies in the top ten. These data come from a study of a mutant IDH1 vaccine in newly diagnosed glioma. This TCR came from a young man with glioma. The material sequenced was PBMCs, taken from a glioma patient whose treatment included an IDH1 peptide vaccine.

CDR3 in DNA: TGCGCCAGCAGCTTTGTCCTGGCAGGGAACACTGAAGCTTTCTTT. Translating gives CASSFVLAGNTEAFF. This chain uses TRBV5-1 with TRBJ1-1; D gene uncertain. The CDR3 is 15 residues long. The ends were cut back, 2 bases at V and 1 base at J, with 12 bases in the middle. CDR1 SGHRS and CDR2 YFSETQ come from the germline V gene.